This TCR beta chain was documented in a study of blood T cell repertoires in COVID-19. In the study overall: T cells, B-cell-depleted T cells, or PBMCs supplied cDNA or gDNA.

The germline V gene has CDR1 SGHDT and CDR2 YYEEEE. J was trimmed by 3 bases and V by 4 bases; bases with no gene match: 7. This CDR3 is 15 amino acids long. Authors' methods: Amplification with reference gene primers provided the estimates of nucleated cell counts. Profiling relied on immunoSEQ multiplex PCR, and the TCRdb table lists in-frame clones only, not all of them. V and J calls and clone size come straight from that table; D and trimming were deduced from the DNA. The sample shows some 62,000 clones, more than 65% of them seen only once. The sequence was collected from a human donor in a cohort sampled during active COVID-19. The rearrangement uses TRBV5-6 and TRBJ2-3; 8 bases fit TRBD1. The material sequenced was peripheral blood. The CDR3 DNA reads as TGTGCCAGCAGCCCTGACAGGGGTCTAACAGATACGCAGTATTTT. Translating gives CASSPDRGLTDTQYF.